These 30 T cell receptor beta chains share one sample of origin, sequenced in a study of cytomegalovirus exposure and HLA in healthy donors. PCR was performed using 60 Vbeta and 13 Jbeta primers. The data were produced by immunoSEQ multiplex PCR, yet TCRdb's version contains in-frame clones alone and is incomplete. The table lists about 100,000 clones, roughly 76% of them singletons, with about 3.5% in the top ten. The specimen sequenced was PBMCs. These receptors originate from a man aged 40-50 years in good health and CMV-seronegative.

This clone was counted between two and nine times. The rearrangement uses TRBV6-5 and TRBJ2-1; TRBD1 matches 9 bases. The trim removed 7 bases at V and 7 bases at J, leaving 2 bases unmatched. The CDR3 runs to 12 residues. Germline CDR1 is MNHEY and CDR2 is SVGAGI. This CDR3 reads CASTGTGNEQFF. CDR3 in DNA: TGTGCCAGCACCGGGACAGGGAATGAGCAGTTCTTC.

The chain carries TRBV30 and TRBJ1-1, with D uncertain. The CDR3 consists of 10 residues. Between the trimmed V and J ends, which lost 7 bases and 6 bases, there was a span of 9 bases. From germline, CDR1 is GTSNPN and CDR2 SVGIG (reference sequence). CDR3: CASSRSEAFF. Here the CDR3 DNA reads TGTGCCTCAAGTCGGTCTGAAGCTTTCTTT.

The chain combines TRBV28 with TRBJ1-6, with a possible D match to TRBD1 (5 bases). Trimming shortened V by 2 bases and J by 14 bases, and 7 bases separated the two germline ends. This CDR3 has 11 amino acids. Germline CDR1 reads MDHEN; CDR2 reads SYDVKM. CDR3 nucleotide sequence: TGTGCCAGCAGTTTAGGCAGGGCCCTCCACTTT. It specifies CASSLGRALHF.

The V and J genes are TRBV15 and TRBJ1-6; 7 bases line up with TRBD1. Germline V gene lookup returns CDR1 LNHNV and CDR2 YYDKDF (reference sequence). Trimming cost V 3 bases and J 9 bases; bases outside gene matches: 5. CDR3 length equals 14 residues. In nucleotides, the CDR3 is TGTGCCACCAGCAGTCGACAGGGAGGTTCACCCCTCCACTTT. It is translated as CATSSRQGGSPLHF.

The V call is TRBV5-8, the J call TRBJ2-3; TRBD2 matches at 10 bases. Germline V CDR1 and CDR2: SGHTS, YDEGEE. V dropped 0 bases and J dropped 6; count of bases not matched to a gene: 4. The CDR3 is 15 residues long. CDR3: CASSLGTSGMDTQYF. The CDR3 region has the DNA TGTGCCAGCAGCTTGGGGACTAGCGGTATGGATACGCAGTATTTT.

This clone was detected many times. The chain recombines TRBV19 with TRBJ2-7; possible D gene TRBD2, 6 bases. This CDR3 contains 13 residues. Per the germline V gene, CDR1 is LNHDA and CDR2 is SQIVND (reference sequence). V was trimmed by 5 bases and J by 1 base, leaving 9 bases between them. The DNA for the CDR3 is TGTGCCAGTAGTTCCGCGGGGTCCTACGAGCAGTACTTC. It encodes CASSSAGSYEQYF. The entire variable domain, with the rest obtained from reference TRBV19 and TRBJ2-7, is as follows: DGGITQSPKYLFRKEGQNVTLSCEQNLNHDAMYWYRQDPGQGLRLIYYSQIVNDFQKGDIAEGYSVSREKKESFPLTVTSAQKNPTAFYLCASSSAGSYEQYFGPGTRLTVT.

The V gene is TRBV28, the J gene TRBJ1-2; D remains unclear. The germline V gene has CDR1 MDHEN and CDR2 SYDVKM. CDR3 size: 13 residues. Trimming cost V 6 bases and J 0 bases, with 8 bases left between them. The CDR3 DNA sequence: TGTGCCAGCAGGCACCGAGCTAACTATGGCTACACCTTC. Its translation is CASRHRANYGYTF.

The gene calls are TRBV6-5 and TRBJ2-3; the D gene is possibly TRBD2 (6 bases). CDR3 length: 13 amino acids. V lost 8 bases, J lost 4 bases, and 13 bases lay in between. Germline values: CDR1 MNHEY, CDR2 SVGAGI. The CDR3 protein is CASGYGGSDTQYF. DNA of the CDR3: TGTGCCAGCGGGTACGGGGGATCAGATACGCAGTATTTT.

This rearrangement joins TRBV18 to TRBJ1-5, with D maybe TRBD1 (6 bases). CDR1 is KGHSH, CDR2 LQKENI, per germline. V lost 3 bases, J lost 4 bases, and 13 bases lay in between. The CDR3 has 15 amino acids. CDR3 nucleotide sequence: TGTGCCAGCTCACCCCTGACTGGACAGAATCAGCCCCAGCATTTT. Amino acids: CASSPLTGQNQPQHF.

The chain joins TRBV27 to TRBJ2-5, with 8 bases that match TRBD2. V was clipped by 7 bases and J by 4 bases; unmatched bases: 8. This CDR3 comprises 14 residues. Germline CDR1 reads MNHEY; CDR2 reads SMNVEV (reference sequence). As DNA, the CDR3 is TGTGCCAGCAAAAGGGCGGGGGGTCTAGAGACCCAGTACTTC. Translation gives CASKRAGGLETQYF.

This clone was seen a single time. This sequence joins TRBV6-1 and TRBJ2-7; a weak D match, TRBD2 (7 bases). The CDR3 is 15 residues long. The V end was cut by 0 bases, the J end by 5 bases, with 14 bases between. CDR1 and CDR2 from the germline V gene are MNHNS and SASEGT. The CDR3 DNA reads TGTGCCAGCAGTGAAGCCGGTGGGGGGGCCCACGAGCAGTACTTC. Translated: CASSEAGGGAHEQYF.

This chain connects TRBV30 to TRBJ1-1; tentative D call: TRBD1 (5 bases). V dropped 1 base and J dropped 8 bases, with 14 bases sitting between them. CDR3 length equals 13 residues. The germline gives CDR1 GTSNPN, CDR2 SVGIG (reference sequence). This chain's CDR3 is CAWSAGLEGEAFF. CDR3 bases: TGTGCCTGGAGTGCTGGACTGGAGGGGGAAGCTTTCTTT.

This clone was picked up one time. The rearrangement joins TRBV5-1 to TRBJ1-6; D is possibly TRBD1 (6 bases). The germline V gene has CDR1 SGHRS and CDR2 YFSETQ. V shed 0 bases and J shed 8 bases, with 15 bases lying between them. CDR3 length: 16 amino acids. The CDR3 DNA sequence: TGCGCCAGCAGCTTGGGGACAGATAATAATGATTCACCCCTCCACTTT. It codes for CASSLGTDNNDSPLHF.

This clone was detected only a few times. The genes are TRBV4-3 and TRBJ1-2, with 7 bases that match TRBD1. Trimming cost V 1 base and J 9 bases; bases outside gene matches: 8. The germline V gene has CDR1 LGHNA and CDR2 YSLEER. The CDR3 spans 14 residues. The CDR3 is CASSQGGGDRRYTF. CDR3 in DNA: TGCGCCAGCAGCCAAGGAGGGGGCGACAGGCGCTACACCTTC.

The sample holds one count of this clone. The V and J genes are TRBV7-6 and TRBJ2-4; a possible D gene is TRBD2 (5 bases). Germline values: CDR1 SGHVS, CDR2 FNYEAQ. CDR3 length equals 17 residues. Trimming took off 1 base at V and 0 bases at J, with 13 bases between the two ends. The CDR3 DNA reads as TGTGCCAGCAGCTTAGGATTGGCAGGAGGAGCCAAAAACATTCAGTACTTC. The encoded protein is CASSLGLAGGAKNIQYF.

The genes are TRBV4-2 and TRBJ1-5, with 8 positions matching TRBD1. In germline, CDR1 is LGHNA, CDR2 YNFKEQ. This CDR3 spans 15 amino acids. Unmatched junction bases numbered 5, after V lost 1 base and J lost 6 bases. The DNA for the CDR3 is TGTGCCAGCAGCCAAGGACAGGGGAGTTTTCAGCCCCAGCATTTT. Its protein is CASSQGQGSFQPQHF.

The rearrangement uses TRBV11-2 and TRBJ2-7; the D is unclear. The CDR3 contains 14 residues. Trimming took 0 bases from V and 5 from J, leaving 11 bases between them. In germline, CDR1 is SGHAT, CDR2 FQNNGV. The CDR3 bases are TGTGCCAGCAGCTTAGATAGTATGGCGGACGAGCAGTACTTC. It translates to CASSLDSMADEQYF.

The rearrangement links TRBV2 to TRBJ2-4, with D unclear. V lost 6 bases and J 6 bases, leaving 15 bases between the germline ends. The CDR3 sequence is 14 residues long. Germline assignment: CDR1 SNHLY and CDR2 FYNNEI. The DNA for the CDR3 is TGTGCCAGCAGACAAACCAGTTCTGGAAACATTCAGTACTTC. It is translated as CASRQTSSGNIQYF. Full variable domain (remainder filled in from reference TRBV2 and TRBJ2-4): EPEVTQTPSHQVTQMGQEVILRCVPISNHLYFYWYRQILGQKVEFLVSFYNNEISEKSEIFDDQFSVERPDGSNFTLKIRSTKLEDSAMYFCASRQTSSGNIQYFGAGTRLSVL.

Points on this clone: No DNA is shown, since the ends of the CDR3 on it are uncertain; the CDR3 is the one TCRdb lists. This chain joins TRBV13 and TRBJ1-2. The CDR3 spans 11 residues, counting both ends. Per germline, CDR1 PRHDT and CDR2 FYEKMQ (reference sequence). CDR3 sequence reads: CASSFGVGNTF.

This clone was detected a few times. The J gene is TRBJ1-1, the V gene TRBV25-1; tentative D call: TRBD1 (6 bases). This CDR3 is built from 16 residues. Germline-derived CDR1 and CDR2 are MGHDK and SYGVNS. V lost 4 bases to trimming and J lost 5 bases, with 20 bases between them. This chain's CDR3 is CASSGVAGRGITEAFF. CDR3 coding DNA: TGTGCCAGCAGTGGAGTGGCGGGCAGGGGAATAACTGAAGCTTTCTTT.

DNA of the CDR3: TGTGCCAGCAGGTACGGGACACCCATCAACAGGCAGTTCTTC. Its translation is CASRYGTPINRQFF. The rearrangement joins TRBV27 to TRBJ2-1; TRBD1 might be the D (6 bases). Per germline, CDR1 MNHEY and CDR2 SMNVEV (reference sequence). The V end lost 6 bases, the J end lost 12 bases, and 21 bases lay between the germline ends. This CDR3 is 14 amino acids long.

The V gene is TRBV5-1, the J gene TRBJ2-7; 11 bases map to TRBD1. CDR3 length: 15 residues. Germline V gene data show CDR1 as SGHRS and CDR2 as YFSETQ. V lost 2 bases to trimming and J lost 4 bases; unmatched junction nucleotides: 5. This chain's CDR3 is CASSFSGTGGYEQYF. The CDR3 nucleotides are TGCGCCAGCAGCTTCTCCGGGACAGGGGGTTACGAGCAGTACTTC.

The chain is built from TRBV2 and TRBJ1-5, with 7 bases matching TRBD1. Trimming cost V 4 bases and J 1 base; bases outside gene matches: 4. The germline V gene encodes CDR1 SNHLY and CDR2 FYNNEI. This CDR3 is 15 amino acids long. This CDR3 reads CASSGDRLSNQPQHF. CDR3 coding DNA: TGTGCCAGCAGTGGGGACAGATTAAGCAATCAGCCCCAGCATTTT. The full variable domain, in which reference TRBV2 and TRBJ1-5 provide the parts outside the CDR3, is EPEVTQTPSHQVTQMGQEVILRCVPISNHLYFYWYRQILGQKVEFLVSFYNNEISEKSEIFDDQFSVERPDGSNFTLKIRSTKLEDSAMYFCASSGDRLSNQPQHFGDGTRLSIL.

The rearrangement links TRBV6-5 to TRBJ2-3, with 7 bases matching TRBD2. The CDR3 sequence is 16 residues long. V lost 0 bases and J lost 2; bases outside the gene matches: 5. Germline-derived CDR1 and CDR2 are MNHEY and SVGAGI. CDR3 bases: TGTGCCAGCAGTTACTCCAGCGGGGCCTCCACAGATACGCAGTATTTT. It translates to CASSYSSGASTDTQYF.

The gene calls are TRBV29-1 and TRBJ1-2; 9 bases line up with TRBD1. The CDR3 consists of 15 residues. J was trimmed by 8 bases and V by 3 bases; bases with no gene match: 13. Germline lookup yields CDR1 SQVTM and CDR2 ANQGSEA. The chain's CDR3 is CSVDSRAGQGEGYTF. The DNA of the CDR3 is TGCAGCGTTGACTCGCGTGCGGGACAGGGCGAGGGCTACACCTTC.

This clone came up once. The gene calls are TRBV27 and TRBJ2-1, with 9 positions matching TRBD2. The CDR3 consists of 14 residues. Unmatched junction bases numbered 12, after V lost 10 bases and J lost 8 bases. Per the germline V gene, CDR1 is MNHEY and CDR2 is SMNVEV (reference sequence). The CDR3 DNA follows: TGTGCCACCAACAAGGCGGGGGGGTTTCATGAGCAGTTCTTC. It encodes CATNKAGGFHEQFF.

This clone has a single count. This sequence joins TRBV14 and TRBJ1-1; weak D call: TRBD1 (6 bases). The CDR3 totals 16 residues. Germline assignment: CDR1 SGHDN and CDR2 FVKESK. V gave up 4 bases and J gave up 1 base, with 16 bases separating them. The DNA for the CDR3 is TGTGCCAGCAGCCTCTACGGGGGGGCTTGGAACACTGAAGCTTTCTTT. Translated, it gives CASSLYGGAWNTEAFF.

CDR3 in DNA: TGTGCCAGCAGTTACTCTAGGAGGACAGACACAGATACGCAGTATTTT. Its translation is CASSYSRRTDTDTQYF. V and J are TRBV6-5 and TRBJ2-3; the D gene is possibly TRBD1 (6 bases). From germline, CDR1 is MNHEY and CDR2 SVGAGI. The V gene lost 0 bases and the J gene lost 2 bases, with 12 bases spanning the gap. CDR3 length: 16 residues.

The sample holds a few counts of this clone. CDR3 amino acids: CASSLPYGGGTDTQYF. The CDR3 region has the DNA TGTGCCAGCAGCTTACCATACGGGGGGGGCACAGATACGCAGTATTTT. The V and J genes are TRBV7-2 and TRBJ2-3; 8 bases are a match to TRBD2. V was pared by 2 bases and J by 1 base, with 5 bases of the junction left unmatched. The CDR3 sequence is 16 residues long. Germline values: CDR1 SGHTA, CDR2 FQGNSA.

This clone was observed once. This chain connects TRBV7-2 to TRBJ2-5; 10 nucleotides align to TRBD2. The CDR3 loop spans 15 amino acids. Germline V CDR1 and CDR2: SGHTA, FQGNSA. V shed 3 bases and J 3 bases; nucleotides not matched to a gene: 4. The CDR3 DNA sequence: TGTGCCAGCAGCTTTGCCGGGACTAGCGAAGAGACCCAGTACTTC. It is translated as CASSFAGTSEETQYF. The full variable domain, in which reference TRBV7-2 and TRBJ2-5 provide the parts outside the CDR3, is GAGVSQSPSNKVTEKGKDVELRCDPISGHTALYWYRQSLGQGLEFLIYFQGNSAPDKSGLPSDRFSAERTGGSVSTLTIQRTQQEDSAVYLCASSFAGTSEETQYFGPGTRLLVL.